The entry below gives a single T cell receptor (beta chain) sequence along with its context. Its antigen is currently unknown. The isolated RNA, all of it, was reverse transcribed, so expressed TCRB transcripts were what got sequenced. TCRdb keeps only in-frame clones here, not all; method: immunoSEQ multiplex PCR. The top ten hold 2.1% of the sample, which has around 44,000 clones, just over 50% seen once. One heparinised draw of blood, averaging roughly 0.12 L, came from each donor. Sorting gave populations that all exceeded 98% purity. This sample was taken from a study of beta chain features in type 1 diabetes. Study-wide points: Equally in patients and controls, PCR might preferentially amplify shorter templates.

Germline CDR1 and CDR2: SEHNR and FQNEAQ (reference sequence). CDR3 length: 12 residues. V gave up 3 bases and J gave up 10 bases, with 10 bases separating them. Sequencing input: Tregs from blood. The TCR sequence derives from a woman under 30 in good health. This chain connects TRBV7-9 to TRBJ2-1, with D perhaps matching TRBD2 (5 bases). CDR3 residues: CASSLHPGEQFF. The CDR3 bases are TGTGCCAGCAGCTTGCACCCGGGAGAGCAGTTCTTC.